Listed below are T cell receptor beta chains from one sample, sequenced in a study of blood T cells in healthy people across ages. In TCRdb, the 5' RACE reads were re-called with MiXCR into one record per CDR3 protein. In the table there are roughly 800,000 distinct CDR3 sequences, roughly 53% of which are singletons. The sequenced sample consisted of blood. The source is a man at least 80 years old in good health. Each CDR3 is given with its conserved first and last residue. D genes are given only for firm matches. The size of a clone is reported for some rows only, either as once, few or many, or as a class for expanded clones.

D gene	CDR3 length	V gene	J gene	clone size	CDR3 DNA	CDR3 protein
NA	15	TRBV21-1	TRBJ1-5	NA	TGTGCCAGCAGCAAAGAAGAGGGATTCAATCAGCCCCAGCATTTT	CASSKEEGFNQPQHF
NA	16	TRBV11-1	TRBJ2-1	NA	TGTGCCAGCAGCTTAGCGACGAGCGCACACTACAATGAGCAGTTCTTC	CASSLATSAHYNEQFF
TRBD2	15	TRBV10-2	TRBJ2-1	NA	TGCGCCAGCAGTGATACTAGCGGGTGGGACAATGAGCAGTTCTTC	CASSDTSGWDNEQFF
TRBD2	16	TRBV9	TRBJ2-1	NA	TGTGCCAGCAGCCTGATGACTAGCCCCATCTACAATGAGCAGTTCTTC	CASSLMTSPIYNEQFF
TRBD2	16	TRBV20-1	TRBJ2-1	NA	TGCGGTGCCCCCAGACTAGCGGGAGGCTCCTACAATGAGCAGTTCTTC	CGAPRLAGGSYNEQFF
NA	14	TRBV5-6	TRBJ2-1	NA	TGTGCCAGCAGCTACGGACAGCCTGGATGGGAGCAGTTCTTC	CASSYGQPGWEQFF
TRBD1	15	TRBV12-3/TRBV12-4	TRBJ1-6	NA	TGTGCCAGCAGTTTAGCAGGGGGCAGGAATTCACCCCTCCACTTT	CASSLAGGRNSPLHF
TRBD2	18	TRBV29-1	TRBJ2-1	once	TGCAGCGTTGAAAGGTTTGGACTAGCGGGAGTCTCCTACAATGAGCAGTTCTTC	CSVERFGLAGVSYNEQFF
NA	16	TRBV20-1	TRBJ2-1	NA	TGCAGTGCTAGAGAACCGAAGGAATCCCCCTACAATGAGCAGTTCTTC	CSAREPKESPYNEQFF
NA	13	TRBV3-1	TRBJ2-7	few	TGTGCCAGCAGCCAAGCGCTCTCCTCTGGGCAGTACTTC	CASSQALSSGQYF
NA	15	TRBV5-1	TRBJ2-5	NA	TGCGCCAGCAGCCCCCCAGAGGTGGTGATCAAGACCCAGTACTTC	CASSPPEVVIKTQYF
NA	15	TRBV12-1	TRBJ2-3	once	TGTGCCAGCAGCCACGGACTAGCGGTCACAGATACGCAGTATTTT	CASSHGLAVTDTQYF
TRBD1	14	TRBV12-5	TRBJ1-2	NA	TGTGCTAGTGGTTCACCGGGACAGGACTATGGCTACACCTTC	CASGSPGQDYGYTF
TRBD1	15	TRBV27	TRBJ2-7	NA	TGTGCCAGCAGTCCGACAGGGGGCGGGGCCTACGAGCAGTACTTC	CASSPTGGGAYEQYF
TRBD2	15	TRBV6-5	TRBJ2-1	few	TGTGCCAGCAGTTACGAGAGCGGGACTTACAATGAGCAGTTCTTC	CASSYESGTYNEQFF
NA	12	TRBV12-3/TRBV12-4	TRBJ1-4	NA	TGTGCCAGCAGCCTGGCAGGGTACGGGATGTTTTTT	CASSLAGYGMFF
NA	13	TRBV5-1	TRBJ2-7	NA	TGCGCCAGCAGCTTGGCCACCTACTACGAGCAGTACTTC	CASSLATYYEQYF
TRBD2	10	TRBV29-1	TRBJ2-1	few	TGCAGCGTAGTATGGCGGGAGCTGTTCTTC	CSVVWRELFF
NA	13	TRBV6-5	TRBJ1-1	NA	TGTGCCAGCAGTGACTCCGGGGATGGGGAAGCTTTCTTT	CASSDSGDGEAFF
NA	11	TRBV20-1	TRBJ2-1	once	TGCAGTGCTAGCGCTACGGTTGAGCAGTTCTTC	CSASATVEQFF
TRBD2	13	TRBV6-2/TRBV6-3	TRBJ2-1	few	TGTGCCAGCAGATGGACTAGCACCAATGAGCAGTTCTTC	CASRWTSTNEQFF
NA	17	TRBV5-1	TRBJ2-7	NA	TGCGCCAGCAGCTTTAGTCGGACAGAAGGGTGGACCTACGAGCAGTACTTC	CASSFSRTEGWTYEQYF
TRBD2	17	TRBV6-6	TRBJ2-1	NA	TGTGCCAGCAGTCCCTTGACTAGCGGGATCACCCACAATGAGCAGTTCTTC	CASSPLTSGITHNEQFF
TRBD2	14	TRBV20-1	TRBJ2-1	few	TGCAGTGCTAGAGTGAGGGCGGGAGAGGGTGAGCAGTTCTTC	CSARVRAGEGEQFF